In its sample, the clone carrying this T cell receptor beta chain was seen a few times. The antigen remains unidentified. These data belong to a study of blood T cells in healthy people across ages. Regarding the study as a whole: A roughly linear fall in TCR beta diversity per million T cells was seen with increasing age.

From germline, CDR1 is MDHEN and CDR2 SYDVKM. The CDR3 is 15 residues long. V lost 6 bases to trimming and J lost 5 bases; unmatched junction nucleotides: 13. Through a sample-barcoded 5' primer and a J-beta primer mix, a second PCR was run for about 6 to 12 cycles. TCRdb redid the calling of the 5' RACE reads with MiXCR, one entry per CDR3 protein. The data contain 1.8 million or so distinct CDR3 sequences, 35% to 50% of them seen just once; the ten biggest clones take up 20% to 25%. Sequencing was done on a sample of blood. The chain recombines TRBV28 with TRBJ2-7; 7 bases fit TRBD1. The TCR was taken from a human donor in good health. The DNA of the CDR3 is TGTGCCAGCAGCTCATTCCAACAGGGGCGCAACGAGCAGTACTTC. Amino acids: CASSSFQQGRNEQYF.